A selection of T cell receptor beta chains follows, all from one sample in a study of T-cell memory formation after mild COVID-19. A single record per CDR3 protein comes from TCRdb applying MiXCR to the 5' RACE reads. The repertoire holds 250,000 to 300,000 distinct CDR3 sequences, with about 16% as singletons. The sequenced material came from PBMCs or a T cell subset sorted from them (not recorded which). These receptors came from a man between 18 and 35 years old who had mild COVID-19 (a few samples of this study predate the infection). Cell type and time point are not known. The CDR3 runs from the conserved cysteine through the conserved F or W. The order of the fields is clone size, V gene, J gene, D gene, CDR3 DNA, CDR3 protein. The D gene is left open where the match is weak. Clone sizes are given selectively: once, few, many, or a class where the clone is expanded.

few	TRBV28	TRBJ2-3	-	TGTGCCAGCATTGCCATGGGGGCCCCTCCAGATACGCAGTATTTT	CASIAMGAPPDTQYF
-	TRBV5-1	TRBJ1-1	-	TGCGCCAGCAGCTTAATGGGGCTGGGGACTGAAGCTTTCTTT	CASSLMGLGTEAFF
-	TRBV5-1	TRBJ2-3	TRBD2	TGCGCCAGCAGCTTGGCGGCTAGCGGGGGTAATTTCGGGCAGTATTTT	CASSLAASGGNFGQYF
-	TRBV29-1	TRBJ2-2	-	TGCAGCGCCGTATTTCCAGGGCCCACACCCGGGGAGCTGTTTTTT	CSAVFPGPTPGELFF
-	TRBV7-9	TRBJ1-4	-	TGTGCCAGCAGCGTGGGACACTATGAAAAACTGTTTTTT	CASSVGHYEKLFF
few	TRBV6-5	TRBJ1-2	-	TGTGCCAGCAGTTACTCAATCGGACTCTATGGCTACACCTTC	CASSYSIGLYGYTF
-	TRBV12-3/TRBV12-4	TRBJ2-7	-	TGTGCCAGCAGTCTCCCCTCAGGAACAGGGTACGAGCAGTACTTC	CASSLPSGTGYEQYF
few	TRBV5-1	TRBJ2-3	TRBD2	TGCGCCAGCAGAAGGACTAGCGGGGGATACAGCACAGATACGCAGTATTTT	CASRRTSGGYSTDTQYF
few	TRBV2	TRBJ1-1	-	TGTGCCAGCCCGGGTGCCACTGAAGCTTTCTTT	CASPGATEAFF
few	TRBV7-2	TRBJ2-7	-	TGTGCCAGCAGCGCGCGTGAGCGGACCAACTACGAGCAGTACTTC	CASSARERTNYEQYF
few	TRBV11-2	TRBJ1-1	TRBD1	TGTGCCAGCAGCCCCCCCCTGTTAAACAGGGGGAACACTGAAGCTTTCTTT	CASSPPLLNRGNTEAFF
few	TRBV19	TRBJ2-7	TRBD1	TGTGCCAGTAGTATGTACCGGGACAGCAACTACGAGCAGTACTTC	CASSMYRDSNYEQYF
-	TRBV9	TRBJ2-6	-	TGTGCCAGCAGCCCCCCCTTATGGGGCGCTGGGGCCAACGTCCTGACTTTC	CASSPPLWGAGANVLTF
-	TRBV5-6	TRBJ1-1	-	TGTGCCAGCAGCTCGCACGAGACGGAAGAAGCTTTCTTT	CASSSHETEEAFF
many	TRBV9	TRBJ1-2	-	TGTGCCAGCAGCCCCCCGGGTCCGACTAACTATGGCTACACCTTC	CASSPPGPTNYGYTF